This section outlines one TCR beta chain sequence together with its context. Its antigen remains unidentified. The PCR ran on 60 Vbeta and 13 Jbeta primers. Profiling relied on immunoSEQ multiplex PCR, and the TCRdb table lists in-frame clones only, not all of them. Seen here are 150,000 to 200,000 clones, 80% observed once, and the top ten hold around 14%. The data derive from a study of cytomegalovirus exposure and HLA in healthy donors. Findings of the study overall: Donor immune exposure was known only as CMV serostatus. In vitro, three CMV-associated chains proved specific for CMV antigens.

V lost 6 bases, J lost 0 bases, and 11 bases lay in between. Germline V gene lookup returns CDR1 WSHSY and CDR2 SAAADI. The CDR3 length is 14 residues. The chain couples TRBV10-2 to TRBJ1-1; D is uncertain. Sequences were obtained from PBMCs. This receptor was identified in a woman aged 35 to 49 in good health and CMV-seronegative. The CDR3 here is CASRQIGMNTEAFF. The CDR3 nucleotides are TGCGCCAGCAGACAGATCGGGATGAACACTGAAGCTTTCTTT.